What follows are 31 T cell receptor beta chains derived from one specimen sequenced in a study of prognosis after radiotherapy for stage I lung cancer. Two-round multiplex PCR, the amplification method, yielded TCR beta CDR3 from genomic DNA. Round-one PCR had primers specific to each TRBV and TRBJ gene. Via MiXCR, TCRdb re-called the multiplex PCR reads, giving one row per CDR3 protein. The data show about 16,000 distinct CDR3 sequences, with roughly two fifths seen just once and 40% held by the top ten. The sample here was PBMCs, taken before or after stereotactic body radiation therapy (not recorded which). The origin of the receptors is a donor aged 50 or older with non-small cell lung cancer.

This rearrangement joins TRBV6-4 to TRBJ2-2; D possibly uses TRBD1 or TRBD2 (6 bases each). Germline V CDR1 and CDR2: MRHNA, SNTAGT. The CDR3 length is 14 residues. The V end was cut by 5 bases, the J end by 6 bases, with 13 bases between. The CDR3 sequence is CASSPDGGSGELFF. The CDR3, as DNA: TGTGCCAGCAGTCCAGACGGGGGCTCCGGGGAGCTGTTTTTT.

The genes are TRBV6-1 and TRBJ2-7, with a tentative D call TRBD1 (6 bases). The germline V and J ends were trimmed by 5 bases and 3 bases, with 11 bases remaining between them. The germline V gene encodes CDR1 MNHNS and CDR2 SASEGT. This CDR3 contains 13 residues. Written as DNA, the CDR3 is TGTGCCAGCAGTTCTACAGGGTACTACGAGCAGTACTTC. Encoded protein: CASSSTGYYEQYF.

On this clonotype: With a far larger clone one base away, a read error is the likely cause. The chain is built from TRBV6-4 and TRBJ2-3, with TRBD1 matching 7 bases. V dropped 10 bases and J dropped 6; count of bases not matched to a gene: 13. Germline V gene lookup returns CDR1 MRHNA and CDR2 SNTAGT. The CDR3 is made up of 14 amino acids. The CDR3 sequence: CANSRTGGGDTQYF. The CDR3 coding sequence is TGTGCCAACAGCAGGACAGGAGGAGGTGATACGCAGTATTTT.

This clonotype occurred many times. This sequence joins TRBV20-1 and TRBJ2-3; TRBD2 might be the D (5 bases). V was shortened by 5 bases and J by 2 bases, with 8 bases between the two germline ends. The CDR3 spans 12 residues. CDR1 DFQATT and CDR2 SNEGSKA come from the germline V gene (reference sequence). The CDR3 coding sequence is TGCAGTGCTGGACTCAACACAGATACGCAGTATTTT. This sequence encodes CSAGLNTDTQYF.

This rearrangement joins TRBV6-5 to TRBJ1-5; D is perhaps TRBD1 (6 bases). Germline V gene sequence: CDR1 MNHEY, CDR2 SVGAGI. The CDR3 loop spans 17 amino acids. Trimming pared 2 bases from V and 4 bases from J, leaving 18 bases between. CDR3 bases: TGTGCCAGCAGTTACCCTCCCGCGGACAGACTAAATCAGCCCCAGCATTTT. This translates into CASSYPPADRLNQPQHF.

The table lists this clonotype with many counts. The J gene is TRBJ2-5, the V gene TRBV2; 7 bases are shared with TRBD2. V dropped 10 bases and J dropped 5; count of bases not matched to a gene: 10. Germline V gene data show CDR1 as SNHLY and CDR2 as FYNNEI. The CDR3 is 13 amino acids. CDR3 in amino acids: CATLPREAETQYF. CDR3 nucleotides: TGTGCCACCTTGCCCCGGGAGGCGGAGACCCAGTACTTC. Combining the CDR3 with reference TRBV2 and TRBJ2-5 gives the whole variable domain EPEVTQTPSHQVTQMGQEVILRCVPISNHLYFYWYRQILGQKVEFLVSFYNNEISEKSEIFDDQFSVERPDGSNFTLKIRSTKLEDSAMYFCATLPREAETQYFGPGTRLLVL.

This clonotype was observed many times. V and J are TRBV5-1 and TRBJ2-3; TRBD1 matches 9 bases. CDR3 length: 18 amino acids. Germline CDR1 and CDR2: SGHRS and YFSETQ. V shed 0 bases, J shed 2 bases, and the junction held 10 bases outside the gene matches. In DNA form, the CDR3 reads TGCGCCAGCAGCTTGGAAGGGACAGGGATTCCATCCACAGATACGCAGTATTTT. This sequence encodes CASSLEGTGIPSTDTQYF.

This sequence joins TRBV5-1 and TRBJ2-1, with D possibly TRBD2 on 7 matching bases. Germline V gene lookup returns CDR1 SGHRS and CDR2 YFSETQ. CDR3 size: 14 residues. Trimming stripped 0 bases from V and 8 bases from J, with 12 bases between. The CDR3 bases are TGCGCCAGCAGCTTGGAGGGGGGGAGGGATGAGCAGTTCTTC. It is translated as CASSLEGGRDEQFF.

This clonotype occurred many times. Here the CDR3 reads CASSSGGVIDTQYF. The CDR3 bases are TGCGCCAGCAGCAGCGGGGGGGTGATAGATACGCAGTATTTT. The rearrangement joins TRBV5-1 to TRBJ2-3; TRBD2 agrees at 10 bases. Trimming cost V 4 bases and J 5 bases; bases outside gene matches: 4. Looked up from germline, CDR1 is SGHRS and CDR2 is YFSETQ. CDR3 length: 14 residues. The whole variable domain, filled in from reference TRBV5-1 and TRBJ2-3, reads KAGVTQTPRYLIKTRGQQVTLSCSPISGHRSVSWYQQTPGQGLQFLFEYFSETQRNKGNFPGRFSGRQFSNSRSEMNVSTLELGDSALYLCASSSGGVIDTQYFGPGTRLTVL.

About this clonotype itself: A junction boundary mismatches the germline segment, possibly from a read error. The chain couples TRBV6-1 to TRBJ2-7; D may be TRBD1 (6 bases). The V gene's germline CDR1 is MNHNS and CDR2 SASEGT. The CDR3 is 12 residues long. The CDR3 sequence: CAISEVGAEQYF. The CDR3 nucleotides are TGTGCCATCAGTGAAGTGGGGGCCGAGCAGTACTTC.

The rearrangement links TRBV6-5 to TRBJ2-2; D might be TRBD2 (6 bases). Trimming left V 2 bases short and J 0 bases short, with 13 bases between. Per germline, CDR1 MNHEY and CDR2 SVGAGI. The CDR3 loop spans 17 amino acids. The CDR3 loop is CASSYAGRRANTGELFF. CDR3 nucleotide sequence: TGTGCCAGCAGTTACGCGGGACGCCGCGCGAACACCGGGGAGCTGTTTTTT.

In this sample, this clonotype turned up many times. This rearrangement joins TRBV18 to TRBJ2-1; the match to TRBD2 covers 9 bases. The CDR3 covers 12 residues. V was pared by 3 bases and J by 9 bases, with 0 bases of the junction left unmatched. Germline V gives CDR1 KGHSH, CDR2 LQKENI. The CDR3 nucleotides read TGTGCCAGCTCACCTAGCGGGGGTGAGCAGTTCTTC. It yields the protein CASSPSGGEQFF.

Here the CDR3 DNA reads TGTGCCAGCAGTTTCCTGGGACAGATGCCCTGCTATGGCTACACCTTC. As protein: CASSFLGQMPCYGYTF. This sequence joins TRBV28 and TRBJ1-2; TRBD1 matches 7 bases. The CDR3 consists of 16 residues. The germline V gene encodes CDR1 MDHEN and CDR2 SYDVKM. V lost 3 bases to trimming and J lost 4 bases; unmatched junction nucleotides: 11.

A note on this clonotype: A much bigger clone sits one base away, suggesting this may be a read error. The chain employs TRBV7-2 and TRBJ2-7, with a possible D match to TRBD2 (6 bases). The length of the CDR3 is 14 residues. Germline V gene data show CDR1 as SGHTA and CDR2 as FQGNSA. CDR3 nucleotides: TGTGCCAGCAGTTTAGACGGGAGTCAGAACGAGCAGTACTTC. This codes for CASSLDGSQNEQYF.

The chain combines TRBV7-9 with TRBJ1-2; tentatively, D is TRBD1 (5 bases). Trimming took off 4 bases at V and 0 bases at J, with 24 bases between the two ends. The length of the CDR3 is 19 residues. The germline gives CDR1 SEHNR, CDR2 FQNEAQ (reference sequence). The CDR3 loop reads CASSSTGAGQGGSNYGYTF. Here the CDR3 DNA reads TGTGCCAGCAGCTCCACTGGCGCCGGTCAGGGCGGATCTAACTATGGCTACACCTTC. Complete variable domain (other parts from reference TRBV7-9 and TRBJ1-2): DTGVSQNPRHKITKRGQNVTFRCDPISEHNRLYWYRQTLGQGPEFLTYFQNEAQLEKSRLLSDRFSAERPKGSFSTLEIQRTEQGDSAMYLCASSSTGAGQGGSNYGYTFGSGTRLTVV.

Only one count was recorded for this clonotype. The CDR3 sequence is CASSEYRVDGYTF. CDR3 in DNA: TGTGCCAGCAGTGAGTACCGGGTTGATGGCTACACCTTC. The chain links TRBV2 to TRBJ1-2; no clear D gene. Trimming stripped 3 bases from V and 6 bases from J, with 11 bases between. The germline V gene has CDR1 SNHLY and CDR2 FYNNEI. The CDR3 spans 13 residues.

Concerning this clonotype: It is likely a read error, because the conserved phenylalanine at the end of the CDR3 is missing. Because the CDR3's place on the DNA is in doubt, the DNA is left out and the CDR3 is given as listed by TCRdb. J is TRBJ2-7 and V is TRBV4-3; the D call TRBD2 from the table was never checked on the DNA. The CDR3 totals 13 residues, both ends included. Germline CDR1 and CDR2: LGHNA and YSLEER. CDR3 residues: CARSQAERGERYL.

The chain is built from TRBV5-4 and TRBJ1-2; 8 nucleotides agree with TRBD1. The CDR3 has 13 amino acids. Germline-derived CDR1 and CDR2 are SGHNT and YYREEE (reference sequence). Trimming removed 4 bases from V and 6 bases from J; junction bases left unmatched: 5. DNA of the CDR3: TGTGCCAGCAGCCCGGACAGGGAGGATGGCTACACCTTC. As protein: CASSPDREDGYTF. Using reference TRBV5-4 and TRBJ1-2 for the parts outside the CDR3, the full variable domain is ETGVTQSPTHLIKTRGQQVTLRCSSQSGHNTVSWYQQALGQGPQFIFQYYREEENGRGNFPPRFSGLQFPNYSSELNVNALELDDSALYLCASSPDREDGYTFGSGTRLTVV.

On this clonotype: Since a far larger clone is one base different, this is likely a read error. The J gene is TRBJ2-1, the V gene TRBV6-9, with D possibly called TRBD1 or TRBD2 (6 bases each). The germline V gene has CDR1 MNHGY and CDR2 SVAAGI. This CDR3 is built from 11 residues. Trimming pared 10 bases from V and 13 bases from J, leaving 17 bases between. CDR3 nucleotides: TGTGCCACGAGGAGGGGGAGCGATCAGTTCTTC. Protein sequence: CATRRGSDQFF.

This clonotype occurred many times. The genes are TRBV7-6 and TRBJ1-2, with TRBD1 as a possible D gene (5 bases). The germline gives CDR1 SGHVS, CDR2 FNYEAQ. This CDR3 contains 15 residues. The V gene lost 0 bases and the J gene lost 7 bases, with 15 bases spanning the gap. CDR3 loop: CASSLALGTVSGYTF. The CDR3 DNA reads TGTGCCAGCAGCTTAGCGCTGGGGACGGTTAGTGGCTACACCTTC.

Details on this clonotype: A much bigger clone sits one base away, suggesting this may be a read error. This chain uses TRBV29-1 with TRBJ2-3; TRBD2 aligns across 14 bases. V lost 8 bases and J lost 1; bases outside the gene matches: 11. The germline CDR1 and CDR2 sequences are SQVTM and ANQGSEA. The CDR3 is 17 residues long. DNA for the CDR3: TGCAGCTTTATGCGACTAGCGGGGGGGTCGGGCACAGATACGCAGTATTTT. This gives the protein CSFMRLAGGSGTDTQYF.

This chain uses TRBV7-2 with TRBJ2-7; 8 bases are a match to TRBD2. V dropped 4 bases and J dropped 13; count of bases not matched to a gene: 15. The germline CDR1 and CDR2 sequences are SGHTA and FQGNSA. This CDR3 has 14 residues. CDR3 sequence reads: CASSYSGITYDHYF. The CDR3 nucleotides are TGTGCCAGCAGCTATAGCGGGATTACATACGATCATTACTTC.

This clonotype appeared a single time. This chain links TRBV6-1 with TRBJ1-3, with 8 bases aligning to TRBD1. The CDR3 length is 15 residues. Germline V gene lookup returns CDR1 MNHNS and CDR2 SASEGT. V lost 3 bases, J lost 5 bases, and 6 bases stayed unmatched. The chain's CDR3 is CASSDTGQGRNTIYF. CDR3 in DNA: TGTGCCAGCAGTGACACCGGACAGGGAAGAAACACCATATATTTT.

The chain uses TRBV19 and TRBJ1-5; a possible D gene is TRBD1 (6 bases). V was trimmed by 9 bases and J by 0 bases, leaving 15 bases between them. From germline, CDR1 is LNHDA and CDR2 SQIVND (reference sequence). The CDR3 consists of 15 residues. CDR3: CASNWGQGSNQPQHF. The CDR3 DNA reads as TGTGCCAGCAACTGGGGGCAGGGTAGCAATCAGCCCCAGCATTTT.

The CDR3: CASSQNSPTDTQYF. CDR3 nucleotide sequence: TGTGCCAGCAGCCAAAACTCCCCCACAGATACGCAGTATTTT. The chain employs TRBV3-1 and TRBJ2-3; D unresolved. Germline CDR1 is LGHDT and CDR2 is YNNKEL (reference sequence). This CDR3 contains 14 residues. Trimming left V 2 bases short and J 2 bases short, with 8 bases between.

This clonotype was counted many times. J is TRBJ1-1 and V is TRBV9; perhaps TRBD1 as D (5 bases). The CDR3 contains 14 residues. The germline V and J ends were trimmed by 3 bases and 5 bases, with 14 bases remaining between them. The germline V gene encodes CDR1 SGDLS and CDR2 YYNGEE. The CDR3 DNA is TGTGCCAGCAGCGCGACAGCCCGGGGGACTGAAGCTTTCTTT. This encodes CASSATARGTEAFF.

There are many counts of this clonotype. The rearrangement joins TRBV4-1 to TRBJ2-7, with D possibly being TRBD1 (5 bases). Deletions cut 1 base from V and 3 bases from J, with 16 bases between. The CDR3 is 16 residues long. The germline gives CDR1 MGHRA, CDR2 YSYEKL. The CDR3 DNA reads as TGCGCCAGCAGCCAAGTGGTGAACCCTAGGGGCTACGAGCAGTACTTC. It encodes CASSQVVNPRGYEQYF.

In its sample, this clonotype was seen many times. J is TRBJ2-1 and V is TRBV20-1; D is uncertain. The germline V and J ends were trimmed by 6 bases and 6 bases, with 21 bases remaining between them. The V gene's germline CDR1 is DFQATT and CDR2 SNEGSKA (reference sequence). The CDR3 extends over 15 amino acids. In nucleotides, the CDR3 is TGCAGTGCAATACCCGACCACGAGGCCCGCAATGAGCAGTTCTTC. Protein sequence: CSAIPDHEARNEQFF.

Only a few counts were recorded for this clonotype. V usage is TRBV5-6 and J usage is TRBJ2-1, with TRBD2 matching 8 bases. The CDR3 is 14 residues long. The ends lost 2 bases at V and 9 bases at J; junction bases unmatched: 7. The germline gives CDR1 SGHDT, CDR2 YYEEEE. The CDR3 region is CASSFGLATTEQFF. CDR3 in DNA: TGTGCCAGCAGCTTCGGACTAGCTACGACTGAGCAGTTCTTC.

This clonotype was observed at least ten times. J is TRBJ1-4 and V is TRBV18; D unresolved. This CDR3 has 13 residues. Germline CDR1 KGHSH, CDR2 LQKENI. Trimming removed 6 bases at V and 8 bases at J, with 13 bases between. CDR3 nucleotides: TGTGCCAGCTCGCCCGGACTGCTAGAAAAACTGTTTTTT. This translates into CASSPGLLEKLFF.

Points on this clonotype: A far larger clone is just one base off, so this is likely a read error. This chain connects TRBV6-2 or TRBV6-3 to TRBJ2-1, with 9 bases that match TRBD1. This CDR3 contains 14 residues. V was clipped by 6 bases and J by 6 bases; unmatched bases: 6. The V gene's germline CDR1 is MNHEY and CDR2 SVGEGT. This CDR3 reads CASRRGQGCNEQFF. In nucleotides, the CDR3 is TGTGCCAGCAGAAGGGGACAGGGATGCAATGAGCAGTTCTTC.